The 31 T cell receptor beta chains below all came from one sample that was sequenced in a study of blood T cells in healthy people across ages. A second 7 to 11 cycle PCR used barcoded and J-beta primers. Each CDR3 protein is one row after TCRdb ran MiXCR on the 5' RACE reads. The sample lists about 930,000 distinct CDR3 sequences, around 29% seen once, with around 9.6% in the top ten. These data are also associated with another study on T cells of mothers and their children.

The sequenced material came from blood. Source of these receptors: a woman in her 40s in good health.

The chain carries TRBV5-6 and TRBJ1-1, with 8 bases lining up with TRBD1. The CDR3 runs to 15 residues. J gave up 4 bases and V 4 bases, and 9 bases lay outside the gene matches. The germline CDR1 and CDR2 sequences are SGHDT and YYEEEE. The CDR3 sequence is CASSRGQGRSTEAFF. The DNA of the CDR3 is TGTGCCAGCAGCCGCGGACAGGGAAGGAGCACTGAAGCTTTCTTT.

The chain has TRBV3-1 and TRBJ2-7, with D perhaps given as TRBD1 or TRBD2 (5 bases each). The CDR3 covers 13 residues. Trimming removed 1 base at V and 6 bases at J, with 10 bases between. The germline V gene has CDR1 LGHDT and CDR2 YNNKEL (reference sequence). The CDR3 loop is CASSQGGSLEQYF. The DNA of the CDR3 is TGTGCCAGCAGCCAAGGGGGGAGCCTCGAGCAGTACTTC.

Ten or more counts support this clonotype. This chain's CDR3 is CSVEGSSLTYNEQFF. The CDR3 DNA reads as TGCAGCGTTGAAGGGAGCAGCCTCACCTACAATGAGCAGTTCTTC. The chain recombines TRBV29-1 with TRBJ2-1, with D uncertain. The CDR3 totals 15 residues. Germline assignment: CDR1 SQVTM and CDR2 ANQGSEA. Between the trimmed V and J ends, which lost 1 base and 2 bases, there was a span of 12 bases.

J is TRBJ2-2 and V is TRBV5-5; TRBD1 might be the D (5 bases). Germline values: CDR1 SGHKS, CDR2 YYEKEE (reference sequence). This CDR3 region has 14 residues. V lost 2 bases, J lost 5 bases, and 10 bases lay in between. For the CDR3, the DNA is TGTGCCAGCAGCTTTCAGGGATCGACCGGGGAGCTGTTTTTT. Translated, it gives CASSFQGSTGELFF.

Note on this clonotype: The junction departs from germline at one end; a sequencing error may be responsible. The chain uses TRBV7-2 and TRBJ2-5; 14 bases fit TRBD2. CDR3 length: 15 amino acids. The germline gives CDR1 SGHTA, CDR2 FQGNSA. This CDR3 reads CVSSKGTSGGETQYF. DNA for the CDR3: TGTGTCAGCAGTAAAGGGACTAGCGGGGGAGAGACCCAGTACTTC.

This sequence joins TRBV28 and TRBJ2-5; 7 bases are a match to TRBD1. The DNA end is more similar to TRBJ2-7, so the J call may be wrong. Germline CDR1 MDHEN, CDR2 SYDVKM. This CDR3 has 18 residues. For the CDR3, the DNA is TGTGCCAGCAGTTTATGGAAATCCGGGCAGGGGGTAAGCTACGAGCAGTACTTC. Translating it yields CASSLWKSGQGVSYEQYF.

This clonotype has a count of ten or more. This chain links TRBV11-2 with TRBJ2-7; no clear D. The length of the CDR3 is 12 residues. Germline V gene data show CDR1 as SGHAT and CDR2 as FQNNGV. Between the trimmed V and J ends, which lost 1 base and 6 bases, there was a span of 7 bases. The CDR3 sequence: CASSLVESEQYF. The DNA for the CDR3 is TGTGCCAGCAGCTTAGTGGAAAGCGAGCAGTACTTC.

This clonotype was observed a few times. The chain links TRBV7-9 to TRBJ1-2; 10 bases match TRBD1. The CDR3 has 15 amino acids. With 8 bases clipped from V and 7 bases from J, the junction kept 13 bases outside the gene matches. The germline gives CDR1 SEHNR, CDR2 FQNEAQ (reference sequence). The CDR3 DNA reads as TGTGCCAGCGGGGGATCGACAGGGGGCGTTTTTGGCTACACCTTC. Protein: CASGGSTGGVFGYTF.

This sequence joins TRBV5-4 and TRBJ2-5; TRBD2 is a possible D gene (6 bases). Germline values: CDR1 SGHNT, CDR2 YYREEE (reference sequence). The V end was cut by 3 bases, the J end by 2 bases, with 11 bases between. CDR3 length: 14 residues. The CDR3 DNA reads as TGTGCCAGCAGCTCCGGGACTCAGCAAGAGACCCAGTACTTC. Translating gives CASSSGTQQETQYF.

This clonotype was counted many times. The chain links TRBV28 to TRBJ1-5, with 7 bases identical to TRBD1. V trimming: 2 bases; J trimming: 3 bases; junction bases outside the gene matches: 4. CDR1 and CDR2 from the germline V gene are MDHEN and SYDVKM. The CDR3 spans 15 residues. The CDR3 DNA is TGTGCCAGCAGTTTAGAGGGGGCCTACAATCAGCCCCAGCATTTT. Its translation is CASSLEGAYNQPQHF.

The rearrangement uses TRBV7-2 and TRBJ2-5; possible D gene TRBD2, 6 bases. V was shortened by 4 bases and J by 11 bases, with 23 bases between the two germline ends. There are 15 residues in the CDR3. Germline values: CDR1 SGHTA, CDR2 FQGNSA. The CDR3 DNA reads as TGTGCCAGCAGCTCAGACAGCACTAGCCCCTACGGGCAGTACTTC. This gives the protein CASSSDSTSPYGQYF.

This clonotype showed up just a few times. The V gene is TRBV6-6, the J gene TRBJ2-3; 9 bases agree with TRBD2. Trimming removed 4 bases from V and 2 bases from J; junction bases left unmatched: 7. Germline CDR1 reads MNHNY; CDR2 reads SVGAGI (reference sequence). The length of the CDR3 is 16 residues. This chain's CDR3 is CASSSRGLATTDTQYF. The CDR3 DNA is TGTGCCAGCAGTTCCCGGGGACTAGCAACCACAGATACGCAGTATTTT.

V gene TRBV30 combines with J gene TRBJ1-3; 12 bases agree with TRBD1. CDR3 length: 16 amino acids. With 5 bases clipped from V and 4 bases from J, the junction kept 9 bases outside the gene matches. The V gene's germline CDR1 is GTSNPN and CDR2 SVGIG (reference sequence). The CDR3: CAWYRDRGRKGNTIYF. In nucleotides, the CDR3 is TGTGCCTGGTACCGGGACAGGGGGCGCAAAGGAAACACCATATATTTT. Variable domain in full (rest from reference TRBV30 and TRBJ1-3): SQTIHQWPATLVQPVGSPLSLECTVEGTSNPNLYWYRQAAGRGLQLLFYSVGIGQISSEVPQNLSASRPQDRQFILSSKKLLLSDSGFYLCAWYRDRGRKGNTIYFGEGSWLTVV.

This chain joins TRBV6-4 and TRBJ1-5; 9 nucleotides align to TRBD1. The V and J ends lost 2 bases and 7 bases, in that order; junction bases with no gene match: 6. CDR3 length equals 15 residues. Germline V CDR1 and CDR2: MRHNA, SNTAGT. The CDR3 is CASSDRDRVGQPQHF. DNA for the CDR3: TGTGCCAGCAGTGACAGGGACAGGGTAGGACAGCCCCAGCATTTT.

The V call is TRBV7-2, the J call TRBJ2-5; no reliable D call. Germline V gives CDR1 SGHTA, CDR2 FQGNSA. The CDR3 sequence is 15 residues long. Trimming left V 5 bases short and J 1 base short, with 14 bases between. Written as DNA, the CDR3 is TGTGCCAGCAGCCAGAACGGGCTGAGCCAAGAGACCCAGTACTTC. It encodes CASSQNGLSQETQYF.

This clonotype was detected once. The genes are TRBV28 and TRBJ1-2; D not certain. The CDR3 covers 14 residues. The germline V gene has CDR1 MDHEN and CDR2 SYDVKM. The V and J ends lost 2 bases and 8 bases respectively, with 15 bases between them. The CDR3 loop is CASSLLATSGGYTF. The CDR3 DNA reads TGTGCCAGCAGTTTACTCGCGACGAGCGGAGGCTACACCTTC.

The chain has TRBV6-1 and TRBJ1-2; a possible D gene is TRBD1 (6 bases). In germline, CDR1 is MNHNS, CDR2 SASEGT. V was clipped by 2 bases and J by 2 bases, with 21 bases between them. The CDR3 has 18 amino acids. The CDR3 here is CASSESAVTGFSNYGYTF. CDR3 DNA: TGTGCCAGCAGTGAATCGGCCGTGACAGGTTTTTCCAACTATGGCTACACCTTC.

This chain joins TRBV7-9 and TRBJ1-1; D is possibly TRBD1 (5 bases). Trimming stripped 1 base from V and 5 bases from J, with 26 bases between. Looked up from germline, CDR1 is SEHNR and CDR2 is FQNEAQ (reference sequence). The CDR3 has 19 amino acids. The CDR3 DNA sequence: TGTGCCAGCAGCTTAGGGCGCCTCCGGGACCCATGGACGGGTACTGAAGCTTTCTTT. Its translation: CASSLGRLRDPWTGTEAFF.

The V call is TRBV7-2, the J call TRBJ2-2; maybe TRBD1 (6 bases). V lost 0 bases to trimming and J lost 3 bases, with 20 bases between them. The CDR3 has 19 amino acids. Germline lookup yields CDR1 SGHTA and CDR2 FQGNSA. The CDR3 nucleotides are TGTGCCAGCAGCTTAGCGCTTACCCTTATACAGGGCGACACCGGGGAGCTGTTTTTT. As protein: CASSLALTLIQGDTGELFF.

This chain connects TRBV20-1 to TRBJ1-6; D is undetermined. Trimming shortened V by 2 bases and J by 7 bases, and 6 bases separated the two germline ends. Germline lookup yields CDR1 DFQATT and CDR2 SNEGSKA (reference sequence). This CDR3 spans 12 amino acids. The CDR3 reads CSARHQNSPLHF. The DNA of the CDR3 is TGCAGTGCTAGACACCAAAATTCACCCCTCCACTTT.

Many counts were recorded for this clonotype. The V gene is TRBV20-1, the J gene TRBJ1-5; TRBD1 aligns across 7 bases. Germline V CDR1 and CDR2: DFQATT, SNEGSKA (reference sequence). This CDR3 is built from 13 residues. With V trimmed by 6 bases and J by 0 bases, 2 bases remained unmatched. The DNA of the CDR3 is TGCAGTGCGAGGGACAGTAGCAATCAGCCCCAGCATTTT. It translates to CSARDSSNQPQHF.

The chain employs TRBV28 and TRBJ1-5; D is perhaps TRBD1 (5 bases). The CDR3 loop spans 16 amino acids. V was trimmed by 7 bases and J by 5 bases, leaving 21 bases between them. Germline V gene sequence: CDR1 MDHEN, CDR2 SYDVKM. The CDR3 loop reads CASILGGGRKYQPQHF. CDR3 nucleotides: TGTGCCAGCATCCTCGGGGGGGGTCGCAAGTATCAGCCCCAGCATTTT.

This clonotype was observed a single time. V and J are TRBV9 and TRBJ2-4; D is tentatively TRBD1 or TRBD2 (5 bases each). The CDR3 consists of 14 residues. Trimming took 4 bases from V and 5 from J, leaving 13 bases between them. Germline CDR1 is SGDLS and CDR2 is YYNGEE. The CDR3 bases are TGTGCCAGCAGCACCCCCGGGGCGCAAAACATTCAGTACTTC. It encodes CASSTPGAQNIQYF.

The J gene is TRBJ1-2, the V gene TRBV7-2; no reliable D call. This CDR3 is 14 amino acids long. Between the trimmed V and J ends, which lost 3 bases and 4 bases, there was a span of 12 bases. CDR1 SGHTA and CDR2 FQGNSA come from the germline V gene. CDR3 DNA: TGTGCCAGCAGCTTCCAGACATCTCGCTATGGCTACACCTTC. The encoded protein is CASSFQTSRYGYTF.

This clonotype was detected only a few times. The chain employs TRBV4-3 and TRBJ2-7; D is possibly TRBD1 or TRBD2 (7 bases each). The CDR3 runs 17 residues. Germline CDR1 is LGHNA and CDR2 is YSLEER. Trimming stripped 3 bases from V and 0 bases from J, with 18 bases between. CDR3 loop: CASSHNFRGGRSYEQYF. Written as DNA, the CDR3 is TGCGCCAGCAGCCACAACTTCAGGGGGGGACGCTCCTACGAGCAGTACTTC.

This clonotype occurred many times. The chain uses TRBV10-3 and TRBJ2-7; 9 bases align to TRBD1. The V gene end was trimmed by 4 bases and the J gene end by 3 bases; junction bases not matched to a gene: 4. Germline loops: CDR1 ENHRY, CDR2 SYGVKD. This CDR3 region has 14 residues. The CDR3 loop is CAISGGQGVYEQYF. CDR3 coding DNA: TGTGCCATCAGTGGGGGACAGGGAGTCTACGAGCAGTACTTC.

This clonotype has at least ten counts. The chain employs TRBV3-1 and TRBJ2-5; unclear D gene. V lost 2 bases, J lost 3 bases, and 7 bases lay in between. The CDR3 contains 13 residues. Germline V lookup: CDR1 LGHDT, CDR2 YNNKEL (reference sequence). The CDR3 sequence: CASSQPVEETQYF. CDR3 bases: TGTGCCAGCAGCCAACCGGTCGAAGAGACCCAGTACTTC.

The chain joins TRBV27 to TRBJ2-3; no firm D call. The CDR3 length is 15 residues. Germline-derived CDR1 and CDR2 are MNHEY and SMNVEV (reference sequence). Deletions cut 2 bases from V and 2 bases from J, with 11 bases between. CDR3 in amino acids: CASSLGRAPTDTQYF. CDR3 nucleotide sequence: TGTGCCAGCAGTTTAGGACGGGCCCCCACAGATACGCAGTATTTT.

CDR3 coding DNA: TGCGCCAGCAGCTACCACACACGATCCTACGAGCAGTACTTC. Its translation is CASSYHTRSYEQYF. The rearrangement uses TRBV5-1 and TRBJ2-5; D gene uncertain. The end of the DNA is better explained by TRBJ2-7, so the J call may be wrong. There are 14 residues in the CDR3. Germline V gene lookup returns CDR1 SGHRS and CDR2 YFSETQ.

In its sample, this clonotype was seen a few times. The rearrangement links TRBV7-9 to TRBJ1-6; tentative D call: TRBD1 (5 bases). Per the germline V gene, CDR1 is SEHNR and CDR2 is FQNEAQ (reference sequence). The CDR3 covers 15 residues. The V end lost 8 bases, the J end lost 8 bases, and 19 bases lay between the germline ends. CDR3 region: CASERTDSSDSPLHF. CDR3 DNA: TGTGCCAGCGAGAGGACTGACAGTTCGGATTCACCCCTCCACTTT.

The rearrangement links TRBV9 to TRBJ2-3; D remains ambiguous. Looked up from germline, CDR1 is SGDLS and CDR2 is YYNGEE. V lost 3 bases to trimming and J lost 0 bases, with 8 bases between them. The CDR3 is 14 amino acids. CDR3 nucleotides: TGTGCCAGCAGCGAAAGTACTAGCACAGATACGCAGTATTTT. This encodes CASSESTSTDTQYF. The full variable domain, with the rest looked up from reference TRBV9 and TRBJ2-3, is DSGVTQTPKHLITATGQRVTLRCSPRSGDLSVYWYQQSLDQGLQFLIQYYNGEERAKGNILERFSAQQFPDLHSELNLSSLELGDSALYFCASSESTSTDTQYFGPGTRLTVL.